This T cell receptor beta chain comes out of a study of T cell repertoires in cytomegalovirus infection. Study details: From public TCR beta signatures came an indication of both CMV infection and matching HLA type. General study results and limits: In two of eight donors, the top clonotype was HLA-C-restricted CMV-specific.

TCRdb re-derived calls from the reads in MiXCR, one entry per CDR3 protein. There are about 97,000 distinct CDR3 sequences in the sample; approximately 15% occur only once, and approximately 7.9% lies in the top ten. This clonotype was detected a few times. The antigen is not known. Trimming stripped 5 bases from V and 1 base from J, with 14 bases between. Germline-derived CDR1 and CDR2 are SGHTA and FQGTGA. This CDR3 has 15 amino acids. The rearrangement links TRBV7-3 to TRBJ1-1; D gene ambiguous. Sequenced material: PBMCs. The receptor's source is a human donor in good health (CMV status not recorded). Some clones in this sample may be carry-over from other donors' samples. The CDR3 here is CASSPRPGWNTEAFF. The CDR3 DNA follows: TGTGCCAGCAGCCCCCGGCCGGGCTGGAACACTGAAGCTTTCTTT.